This T cell receptor (beta chain) comes out of a study of OX40 agonist ivuxolimab in advanced cancers. Across the whole study: Six ivuxolimab dose levels, 0.01 to 10 mg/kg, were given intravenously every 2 weeks.

General study findings and limits: People who partly responded at 0.1-3.0 mg/kg had some of the least clonal expansion seen.

Trimming removed 1 base from V and 7 bases from J, with 3 bases in between. The CDR3 is 11 amino acids. Germline loops: CDR1 MNHEY, CDR2 SVGAGI. In the case of this clone: The antigen remains undetermined.

Sequencing was performed with immunoSEQ multiplex PCR; in TCRdb, only in-frame clones are kept and a portion is missing. This repertoire shows approximately 84,000 clones, roughly 84% found once; its top ten account for about 2.7%. The material was CD4+ or CD8+ T cells sorted from blood, obtained in a trial of the OX40 agonist ivuxolimab. The receptor was isolated from an adult with an advanced solid tumor such as melanoma, head and neck, liver or kidney cancer. This chain joins TRBV6-5 and TRBJ2-3; no clear D gene. The CDR3 nucleotides read TGTGCCAGCAGTTACTTGAATACGCAGTATTTT. Translated: CASSYLNTQYF.